These 2 T cell receptor beta chains were sequenced from one sample in a study of T cell responses to AZD1222 COVID-19 vaccine. Produced via immunoSEQ multiplex PCR; TCRdb's table is partial and in-frame only. The data show 120,000 to 150,000 clones, 88% seen once. Specimen: peripheral blood, collected 28 days after the second dose of the MenACWY control vaccine. These receptors all come from an adult who received the MenACWY meningococcal vaccine as a control.

The chain is built from TRBV11-1 and TRBJ1-3; D call uncertain. V was trimmed by 3 bases and J by 3 bases, leaving 9 bases between them. CDR1 and CDR2 (germline): SGHAT, FQDESV (reference sequence). The CDR3 covers 14 residues. CDR3 sequence: CASSLERFGNTIYF. CDR3 nucleotide sequence: TGTGCCAGCAGCTTGGAACGGTTTGGAAACACCATATATTTT. Combining the CDR3 with reference TRBV11-1 and TRBJ1-3 gives the whole variable domain EAEVAQSPRYKITEKSQAVAFWCDPISGHATLYWYRQILGQGPELLVQFQDESVVDDSQLPKDRFSAERLKGVDSTLKIQPAELGDSAMYLCASSLERFGNTIYFGEGSWLTVV.

The chain is built from TRBV2 and TRBJ1-4, with 7 bases fitting TRBD1. The CDR3 covers 14 residues. Germline V gene data show CDR1 as SNHLY and CDR2 as FYNNEI. V shed 7 bases, J shed 7 bases, and the junction held 9 bases outside the gene matches. The CDR3 protein is CASNRRGNAEKLFF. The DNA for the CDR3 is TGTGCCAGCAATCGCAGGGGGAATGCTGAAAAACTGTTTTTT.